These T cell receptor beta chains were read from a single sample in a study of blood T cells in healthy people across ages. TCRdb independently ran MiXCR on the 5' RACE reads; one entry per CDR3 protein. The sample lists some 1.5 million distinct CDR3 sequences; 28% were seen once. Sequencing used blood. These receptors were taken from a woman in her twenties or thirties in good health. Both conserved end residues are part of each CDR3. The order of the fields is J gene, D gene, clone size, V gene, CDR3 DNA, CDR3 protein. The D gene is left open where the match is weak. For some rows the clone size is stated as once, few or many, or as a class when expanded; others skip it.

>TRBJ1-5|TRBD1|-|TRBV5-6
TGTGCCAGCAGCCCGGGACAGGGACGGAGTCGGCCCCAGCATTTT
CASSPGQGRSRPQHF
>TRBJ2-1|TRBD2|many|TRBV15
TGTGCCACCAGCAGACCACTGCGGGGGATCGACAATGAGCAGTTCTTC
CATSRPLRGIDNEQFF
>TRBJ1-1|-|many|TRBV7-2
TGTGCCAGCAGCTTACGCCGAGGGAACACTGAAGCTTTCTTT
CASSLRRGNTEAFF
>TRBJ2-7|-|many|TRBV3-1
TGCGCCAGCAGCCAGTTGGGAGAGCAGTACTTC
CASSQLGEQYF
>TRBJ2-7|-|many|TRBV18
TGTGCCAGCTCACCCTCGACAGTTAACGAGCAGTACTTC
CASSPSTVNEQYF
>TRBJ2-3|-|-|TRBV2
TGTGCCAGCACGCGGAGGGGGGCCTCTAGCACAGATACGCAGTATTTT
CASTRRGASSTDTQYF
>TRBJ1-2|-|few|TRBV4-1
TGCGCCAGCAGCCAAGATCTCGACAGACGGAACTATGGCTACACCTTC
CASSQDLDRRNYGYTF
>TRBJ1-2|-|few|TRBV4-1
TGCGCCAGCAGCCACTCGACGGCTAACTATGGCTACACCTTC
CASSHSTANYGYTF
>TRBJ2-7|-|many|TRBV12-3/TRBV12-4
TGTGCCAGCAGGGACGGGGTCTCCTACGAGCAGTACTTC
CASRDGVSYEQYF
>TRBJ2-1|TRBD2|-|TRBV27
TGTGCCAGCAGATCTCCTAGCGGGAGGGTGAATGAGCAGTTCTTC
CASRSPSGRVNEQFF
>TRBJ1-2|-|few|TRBV29-1
TGCAGCGTTGAGTTGGGAAAAGCTAACTATGGCTACACCTTC
CSVELGKANYGYTF
>TRBJ2-7|-|once|TRBV27
TGTGCCAGCAGTTCGCCTTACACGGGGTCCAGCTACGAGCAGTACTTC
CASSSPYTGSSYEQYF
>TRBJ2-5|TRBD1|many|TRBV7-7
TGTGCCAGCAGCTTATTTCCGGACAGGGGTTTCCAAGAGACCCAGTACTTC
CASSLFPDRGFQETQYF
>TRBJ2-7|TRBD1|-|TRBV7-9
TGTGCCAGCAGCTTAGAAACGCCCGGGACAGGCTACGAGCAGTACTTC
CASSLETPGTGYEQYF
>TRBJ2-3|TRBD2|-|TRBV12-3/TRBV12-4
TGTGCCAGCAGTTTACGAATAGCGGGACCTAGCACAGATACGCAGTATTTT
CASSLRIAGPSTDTQYF
>TRBJ2-3|-|many|TRBV4-2
TGTGCCAGCAGCCAAGAGTTAGCTCCAGATACGCAGTATTTT
CASSQELAPDTQYF
>TRBJ2-1|-|few|TRBV7-2
TGTGCCAGCAGCCTAGACATTCGTGAGCAGTTCTTC
CASSLDIREQFF
>TRBJ2-5|-|-|TRBV12-3/TRBV12-4
TGTGCCAGCATGGAGGGGCGGCAAGAGACCCAGTACTTC
CASMEGRQETQYF
>TRBJ2-6|-|many|TRBV12-3/TRBV12-4
TGTGCCAGCAGTTTAACAGCTACTGGGGCCAACGTCCTGACTTTC
CASSLTATGANVLTF
>TRBJ2-7|-|-|TRBV29-1
TGCAGCGCCCTGTCCCCGAACGGCCCGCACGAGCAGTACTTC
CSALSPNGPHEQYF
>TRBJ2-3|TRBD1|-|TRBV6-4
TGTGCCAGCAGTGAGACAGGGGGGAACACAGATACGCAGTATTTT
CASSETGGNTDTQYF
>TRBJ2-2|-|-|TRBV9
TGTGCCAGCAGCCTAGGGACTCTAGCGAACACCGGGGAGCTGTTTTTT
CASSLGTLANTGELFF
>TRBJ1-5|-|few|TRBV4-1
TGCGCCAGCAGCCAAACGACAGGCAATCAGCCCCAGCATTTT
CASSQTTGNQPQHF
>TRBJ2-1|-|many|TRBV9
TGTGCCAGCAGCGAGAGCTCCTACAATGAGCAGTTCTTC
CASSESSYNEQFF
>TRBJ2-3|-|-|TRBV7-9
TGTGCCACCGAATCGGGGGTTGCGGCAGATACGCAGTATTTT
CATESGVAADTQYF
>TRBJ2-3|-|-|TRBV30
TGTGCCTGGAGAGAGGGATCAGATACGCAGTATTTT
CAWREGSDTQYF
>TRBJ2-7|TRBD1|many|TRBV29-1
TGCAGCGGGACAAGCAGGGGGAGATACGAGCAGTACTTC
CSGTSRGRYEQYF
>TRBJ2-1|TRBD2|-|TRBV30
TGTGCCTGGATAGCGGGAGGCCCGAACAATGAGCAGTTCTTC
CAWIAGGPNNEQFF
>TRBJ1-4|-|few|TRBV2
TGTGCCAGTCGTGTGGGGGCAACTAATGAAAAACTGTTTTTT
CASRVGATNEKLFF
>TRBJ1-2|-|few|TRBV7-2
TGTGCCAGCACCCAATGGGGCAGGGGCGACTATGGCTACACCTTC
CASTQWGRGDYGYTF
>TRBJ2-1|-|few|TRBV20-1
TGCAGTGCTAGGATCCCCAACGTCGGGAACAATGAGCAGTTCTTC
CSARIPNVGNNEQFF
>TRBJ2-3|-|many|TRBV7-2
TGTGCCAGCAGCCCCGTGAGGGGAGATACGCAGTATTTT
CASSPVRGDTQYF
>TRBJ2-7|-|-|TRBV7-8
TGTGTCAGCAGCTTAGGGGCGAACTACGAGCAGTACTTC
CVSSLGANYEQYF
>TRBJ2-7|TRBD1|-|TRBV4-1
TGCGCCAGCAGCCAAGATCTGAGACAGGGGTGTCTCGAGCAGTACTTC
CASSQDLRQGCLEQYF
>TRBJ2-5|-|many|TRBV7-2
TGTGCCAGCAGCTCTATACAGGGACGGGAGACCCAGTACTTC
CASSSIQGRETQYF
>TRBJ2-7|-|many|TRBV9
TGTGCCAGCAGCGTAGGAGGTGGCCTCTACGAGCAGTACTTC
CASSVGGGLYEQYF
>TRBJ1-2|TRBD1|few|TRBV28
TGTGCCAGCAGCATTCCTACAGGGGGCGGCTACACCTTC
CASSIPTGGGYTF
>TRBJ2-1|TRBD2|-|TRBV11-2
TGTGCCAGCAGCTCCCGCGCTAGCGGCAATGAGCAGTTCTTC
CASSSRASGNEQFF
>TRBJ1-4|-|few|TRBV24-1
TGTGCCACCACCCATGGGGGGAGGAATGAAAAACTGTTTTTT
CATTHGGRNEKLFF
>TRBJ2-2|-|-|TRBV6-1
TGTGCCAGCGGGAGGGGGTACACCGGGGAGCTGTTTTTT
CASGRGYTGELFF
>TRBJ1-1|-|-|TRBV20-1
TGCAGTGCTAGATTACTGACAGCGAACACTGAAGCTTTCTTT
CSARLLTANTEAFF
>TRBJ1-2|-|-|TRBV7-9
TGTGCCAGCAGCTTAGCGGCGGCCCGCGGCTATGGCTACACCTTC
CASSLAAARGYGYTF
>TRBJ2-7|-|-|TRBV6-6
TGTGCCAGCAGGGGACGGGGGTACGAGCAGTACTTC
CASRGRGYEQYF
>TRBJ2-7|-|many|TRBV7-9
TGTGCCAGCAGCACCCGGGAGACCTACGAGCAGTACTTC
CASSTRETYEQYF
>TRBJ2-5|-|many|TRBV10-3
TGTGCCATCAGTGAGTTAGAGACCCAGTACTTC
CAISELETQYF
>TRBJ1-2|-|few|TRBV11-1
TGTGCCAGCAGCTCCGACAGGACCTATGGCTACACCTTC
CASSSDRTYGYTF
>TRBJ2-4|-|many|TRBV28
TGTGCCAGCAGTTTATGGTACAGGGCAAACATTCAGTACTTC
CASSLWYRANIQYF
>TRBJ2-7|-|few|TRBV6-5
TGTGCCAGCCTGCGGGGTCCGTCCTACGAGCAGTACTTC
CASLRGPSYEQYF
>TRBJ2-3|-|many|TRBV6-5
TGTGCCAGCCGAAACGGTCCAGATACGCAGTATTTT
CASRNGPDTQYF
>TRBJ1-1|-|-|TRBV21-1
TGTGCCAGCGGCAGAACCCGGGACGGCACCAACACTGAAGCTTTCTTT
CASGRTRDGTNTEAFF
>TRBJ2-7|-|-|TRBV20-1
TGCAGTGCCTACCAGGGACCGGACCCCTACGAGCAGTACTTC
CSAYQGPDPYEQYF
>TRBJ2-2|TRBD2|few|TRBV7-2
TGTGCCAGCAGCTCATGGGGGGGAGGAGGCACCGGGGAGCTGTTTTTT
CASSSWGGGGTGELFF
>TRBJ2-7|-|-|TRBV20-1
TGCAGTGCGTTGATCCCGGGGACGACTTACGAGCAGTACTTC
CSALIPGTTYEQYF
>TRBJ1-1|-|-|TRBV7-9
TGTGCCAGCAGCCCGAGGACGGCGTTAAGGGCTTTCTTT
CASSPRTALRAFF
>TRBJ1-1|TRBD1|few|TRBV7-2
TGTGCCAGCAGCCCCCCGCCTGGACAGGGCGCTGAAGCTTTCTTT
CASSPPPGQGAEAFF
>TRBJ2-7|-|-|TRBV28
TGTGCCAGCTTTTCGGACATTAACTACGAGCAGTACTTC
CASFSDINYEQYF
>TRBJ2-7|TRBD2|-|TRBV9
TGTGCCAGCAGCGTGCCTAGCGGGGGGGCCTCCTACGAGCAGTACTTC
CASSVPSGGASYEQYF
>TRBJ2-2|TRBD2|-|TRBV20-1
TGCAGTGCTAGAGATCTCCCCAGACTAGCGGCGAACACCGGGGAGCTGTTTTTT
CSARDLPRLAANTGELFF
>TRBJ1-5|-|-|TRBV4-1
TGCGCCAGCAGCCAAGGAGCCTGCGGGCGGTATAGCAATCAGCCCCAGCATTTT
CASSQGACGRYSNQPQHF